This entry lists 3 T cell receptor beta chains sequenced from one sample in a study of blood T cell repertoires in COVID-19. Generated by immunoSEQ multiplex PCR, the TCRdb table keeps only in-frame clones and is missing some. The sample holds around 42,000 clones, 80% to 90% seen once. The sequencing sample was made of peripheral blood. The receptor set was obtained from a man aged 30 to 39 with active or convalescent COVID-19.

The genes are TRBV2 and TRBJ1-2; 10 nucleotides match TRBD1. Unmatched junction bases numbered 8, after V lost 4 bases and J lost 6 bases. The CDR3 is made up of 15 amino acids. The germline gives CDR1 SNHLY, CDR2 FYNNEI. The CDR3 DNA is TGTGCCAGCAGTGTTCTTTCGGGACAGGGGAATGGCTACACCTTC. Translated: CASSVLSGQGNGYTF.

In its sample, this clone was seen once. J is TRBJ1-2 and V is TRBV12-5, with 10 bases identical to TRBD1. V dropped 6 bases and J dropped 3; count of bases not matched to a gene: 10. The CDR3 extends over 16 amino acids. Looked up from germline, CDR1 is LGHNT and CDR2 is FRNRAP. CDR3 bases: TGTGCTAGTGGCCCCGGGACAGGGGCGCCTTACTATGGCTACACCTTC. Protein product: CASGPGTGAPYYGYTF.

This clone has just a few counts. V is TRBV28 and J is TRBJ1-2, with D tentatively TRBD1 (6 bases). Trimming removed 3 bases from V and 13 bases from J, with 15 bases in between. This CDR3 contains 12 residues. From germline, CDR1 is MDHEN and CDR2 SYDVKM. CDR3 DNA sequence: TGTGCCAGCAGTTTCAGCCCGAGGGGGTTCACCTTC. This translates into CASSFSPRGFTF.